The sequence of this T cell receptor (beta chain) was determined in a study of post-analysis software for immune sequencing data. The germline V gene has CDR1 SGHAT and CDR2 FQNNGV. This CDR3 spans 19 amino acids. The V gene lost 2 bases and the J gene lost 0 bases, with 22 bases spanning the gap. This clonotype came up a few times. Its cognate antigen is unknown. Unique molecular identifiers had been added to the TCR beta cDNA libraries. MiXCR was run by TCRdb on the PCR reads, yielding one entry per CDR3 protein. The repertoire holds about 820,000 distinct CDR3 sequences, roughly half seen once, with approximately 4.5% in the top ten. Study-level points and caveats: There were four or five TRBV segments more frequent in patients than controls, and TRBV5-6, TRBV5-1 and TRBV20-1 were among them. Among multiple sclerosis patients, normalized Chao1 diversity was significantly below that of controls.

J is TRBJ1-1 and V is TRBV11-2; D possibly corresponds to TRBD1 (5 bases). The source of this sequence is a girl aged 10-17 years with multiple sclerosis. The sample was blood. CDR3 in DNA: TGTGCCAGCAGCTTAAAACGCCGGGGCGGGGGGACCTTGAACACTGAAGCTTTCTTT. Encoded protein: CASSLKRRGGGTLNTEAFF.